The 13 T cell receptor beta chains below come from one sample, sequenced in a study of blood T cell repertoires in COVID-19. Sequencing used immunoSEQ multiplex PCR; TCRdb keeps in-frame clones, though not all of them. This sample has some 130,000 clones, with around 86% found just once. Sequenced input: peripheral blood. These receptor sequences come from a man older than 75 with acute or convalescent COVID-19.

The rearrangement links TRBV7-9 to TRBJ2-3; 9 nucleotides line up with TRBD1. This CDR3 contains 15 residues. Germline-derived CDR1 and CDR2 are SEHNR and FQNEAQ (reference sequence). Trimming at V came to 1 base and at J to 5 bases, leaving 4 bases not matched to a gene. The CDR3 region has the DNA TGTGCCAGCAGCTTAGTCGGGACAGGGTTAGATACGCAGTATTTT. Translating it yields CASSLVGTGLDTQYF.

The gene calls are TRBV30 and TRBJ2-2, with D maybe TRBD1 (6 bases). CDR1 is GTSNPN and CDR2 is SVGIG in the germline V gene (reference sequence). With 1 base removed from V and 4 bases from J, the gap between germline ends came to 13 bases. The CDR3 spans 15 residues. Here the CDR3 reads CAWSEQGGGTGELFF. The CDR3 DNA sequence: TGTGCCTGGAGTGAACAGGGCGGCGGCACCGGGGAGCTGTTTTTT.

V gene TRBV29-1 combines with J gene TRBJ1-1, with D maybe TRBD1 (5 bases). V was trimmed by 8 bases and J by 0 bases, leaving 10 bases between them. The CDR3 extends over 12 amino acids. Germline loops: CDR1 SQVTM, CDR2 ANQGSEA. Here the CDR3 reads CSTDRMNTEAFF. The CDR3 DNA reads TGCAGCACAGACAGAATGAACACTGAAGCTTTCTTT.

The chain couples TRBV5-6 to TRBJ2-4; D not certain. Trimming removed 7 bases from V and 0 bases from J, with 11 bases in between. The germline V gene encodes CDR1 SGHDT and CDR2 YYEEEE. The CDR3 totals 14 residues. The CDR3 region is CASEAGLAKNIQYF. The CDR3 region has the DNA TGTGCCAGCGAGGCCGGCCTAGCCAAAAACATTCAGTACTTC.

For this clone: This same CDR3 is encoded by further DNA sequences in the sample. The V gene is TRBV7-2, the J gene TRBJ2-5; no reliable D call. This CDR3 is 12 amino acids long. Germline CDR1 reads SGHTA; CDR2 reads FQGNSA. Deletions cut 3 bases from V and 5 bases from J, with 7 bases between. CDR3 sequence (DNA): TGTGCCAGCAGCTTCTCGTCTGAGACCCAGTACTTC. Translated, it gives CASSFSSETQYF.

The rearrangement joins TRBV10-3 to TRBJ2-6; D perhaps matches TRBD1 (5 bases). The length of the CDR3 is 16 residues. Germline loops: CDR1 ENHRY, CDR2 SYGVKD. V lost 10 bases and J 0 bases, leaving 16 bases between the germline ends. CDR3 sequence: CATGARANSGANVLTF. CDR3 sequence (DNA): TGTGCCACGGGCGCCAGGGCAAACTCTGGGGCCAACGTCCTGACTTTC.

This chain links TRBV14 with TRBJ1-1; 9 nucleotides align to TRBD1. The CDR3 sequence is 15 residues long. Germline CDR1 SGHDN, CDR2 FVKESK. J gave up 0 bases and V 4 bases, and 3 bases lay outside the gene matches. The CDR3 protein is CASSPGQGMNTEAFF. CDR3 nucleotides: TGTGCCAGCAGCCCTGGACAGGGGATGAACACTGAAGCTTTCTTT.

The chain has TRBV30 and TRBJ1-1, with D uncertain. Per the germline V gene, CDR1 is GTSNPN and CDR2 is SVGIG (reference sequence). The CDR3 is 13 residues long. V gave up 3 bases and J gave up 0 bases, with 8 bases separating them. The CDR3 nucleotides read TGTGCCTGGAGGAGGCAGATGAACACTGAAGCTTTCTTT. Encoded protein: CAWRRQMNTEAFF.

The chain carries TRBV3-1 (or the pseudogene TRBV3-2) and TRBJ1-4, with D uncertain. Looked up from germline, CDR1 is LGHDT and CDR2 is YNNKEL (reference sequence). The ends were cut back, 1 base at V and 1 base at J, with 13 bases in the middle. The CDR3 loop spans 17 amino acids. CDR3 DNA: TGTGCCAGCAGCCAAGTGGCGCAGGCTATAACTAATGAAAAACTGTTTTTT. Its translation: CASSQVAQAITNEKLFF.

CDR3 DNA: TGTGCCAGCGGCAGTTTGAACACTGAAGCTTTCTTT. Translated: CASGSLNTEAFF. This chain joins TRBV7-9 and TRBJ1-1; D unclear. Germline values: CDR1 SEHNR, CDR2 FQNEAQ (reference sequence). The germline V and J ends were trimmed by 8 bases and 0 bases, with 7 bases remaining between them. The CDR3 is 12 amino acids.

The chain has TRBV18 and TRBJ2-1; TRBD1 matches 11 bases. The junction had 7 bases not matched to a gene; V was cut back by 6 bases and J by 9 bases. The germline V gene has CDR1 KGHSH and CDR2 LQKENI. The CDR3 runs to 14 residues. As DNA, the CDR3 is TGTGCCAGCTCTTTTGGGACAGGGGGGAGTGAGCAGTTCTTC. It codes for CASSFGTGGSEQFF. Full variable domain (outside the CDR3, taken from reference TRBV18 and TRBJ2-1): NAGVMQNPRHLVRRRGQEARLRCSPMKGHSHVYWYRQLPEEGLKFMVYLQKENIIDESGMPKERFSAEFPKEGPSILRIQQVVRGDSAAYFCASSFGTGGSEQFFGPGTRLTVL.

The J gene is TRBJ2-3, the V gene TRBV6-5; D not resolved. The ends were cut back, 0 bases at V and 2 bases at J, with 3 bases in the middle. The CDR3 covers 13 residues. Per germline, CDR1 MNHEY and CDR2 SVGAGI. The chain's CDR3 is CASSYSHTDTQYF. The CDR3 DNA follows: TGTGCCAGCAGTTACTCCCACACAGATACGCAGTATTTT.

The V and J genes are TRBV30 and TRBJ2-7; 12 positions match TRBD2. The length of the CDR3 is 15 residues. With 3 bases clipped from V and 8 bases from J, the junction kept 11 bases outside the gene matches. Germline V gene sequence: CDR1 GTSNPN, CDR2 SVGIG (reference sequence). Here the CDR3 reads CAWRDQGLAGRKQYF. CDR3 in DNA: TGTGCCTGGAGAGACCAAGGACTAGCGGGAAGGAAGCAGTACTTC.